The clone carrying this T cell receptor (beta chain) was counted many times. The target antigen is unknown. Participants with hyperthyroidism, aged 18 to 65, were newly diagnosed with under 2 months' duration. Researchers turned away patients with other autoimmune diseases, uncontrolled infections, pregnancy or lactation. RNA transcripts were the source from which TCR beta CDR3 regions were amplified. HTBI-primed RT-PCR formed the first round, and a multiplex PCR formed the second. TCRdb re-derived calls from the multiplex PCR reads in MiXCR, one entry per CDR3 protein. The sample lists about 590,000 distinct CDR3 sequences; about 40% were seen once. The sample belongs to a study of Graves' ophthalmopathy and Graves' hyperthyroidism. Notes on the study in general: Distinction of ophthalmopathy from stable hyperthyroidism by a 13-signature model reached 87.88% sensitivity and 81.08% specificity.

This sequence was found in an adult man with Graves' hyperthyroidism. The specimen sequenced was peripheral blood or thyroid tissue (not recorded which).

CDR3 amino acids: CASSTIYGGYTF. The CDR3 coding sequence is TGTGCCAGTAGTACTATCTACGGAGGCTACACCTTC. This chain connects TRBV19 to TRBJ1-2; D gene uncertain. This CDR3 region has 12 residues. CDR1 and CDR2 from the germline V gene are LNHDA and SQIVND (reference sequence). V lost 4 bases and J 8 bases, leaving 11 bases between the germline ends.